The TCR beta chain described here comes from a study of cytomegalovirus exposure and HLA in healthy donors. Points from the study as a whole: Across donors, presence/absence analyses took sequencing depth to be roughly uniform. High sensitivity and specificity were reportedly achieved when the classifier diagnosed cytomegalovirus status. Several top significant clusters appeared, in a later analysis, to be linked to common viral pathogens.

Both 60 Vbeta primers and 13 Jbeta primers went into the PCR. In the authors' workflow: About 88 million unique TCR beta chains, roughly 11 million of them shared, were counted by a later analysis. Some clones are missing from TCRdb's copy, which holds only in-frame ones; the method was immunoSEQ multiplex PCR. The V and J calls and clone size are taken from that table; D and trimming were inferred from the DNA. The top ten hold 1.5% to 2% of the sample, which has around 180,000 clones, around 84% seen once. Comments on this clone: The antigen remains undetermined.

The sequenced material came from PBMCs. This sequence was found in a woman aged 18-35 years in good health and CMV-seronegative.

The CDR3 DNA reads TGTGCCAGCAGCGGAGGGCTTAGCGGTTTGTACCAAGAGACCCAGTACTTC. This gives the protein CASSGGLSGLYQETQYF. The V and J genes are TRBV11-3 and TRBJ2-5, with D perhaps matching TRBD2 (6 bases). Germline loops: CDR1 SGHNT, CDR2 YENEEA. Trimming left V 5 bases short and J 0 bases short, with 19 bases between. CDR3 length: 17 amino acids.